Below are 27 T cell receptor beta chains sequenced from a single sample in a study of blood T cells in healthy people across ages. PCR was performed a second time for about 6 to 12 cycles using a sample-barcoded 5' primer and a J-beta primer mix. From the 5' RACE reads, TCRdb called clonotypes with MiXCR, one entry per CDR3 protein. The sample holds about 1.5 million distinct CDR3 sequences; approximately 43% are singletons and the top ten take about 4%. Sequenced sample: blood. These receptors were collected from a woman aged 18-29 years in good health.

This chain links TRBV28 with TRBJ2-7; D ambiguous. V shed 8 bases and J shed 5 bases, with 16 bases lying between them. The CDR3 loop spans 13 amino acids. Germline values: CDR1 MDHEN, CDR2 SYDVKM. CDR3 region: CASVRVPGHEQYF. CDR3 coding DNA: TGTGCCAGCGTCCGGGTGCCGGGTCACGAGCAGTACTTC.

The CDR3 region has the DNA TGTGCCAGCAGCACAACCAGGGGGACGTCTAATTCACCCCTCCACTTT. Residues: CASSTTRGTSNSPLHF. V is TRBV11-2 and J is TRBJ1-6, with 7 bases identical to TRBD1. The CDR3 sequence is 16 residues long. From germline, CDR1 is SGHAT and CDR2 FQNNGV. Losses at the gene ends were 5 bases for V and 6 bases for J; bases not matched to a gene: 10.

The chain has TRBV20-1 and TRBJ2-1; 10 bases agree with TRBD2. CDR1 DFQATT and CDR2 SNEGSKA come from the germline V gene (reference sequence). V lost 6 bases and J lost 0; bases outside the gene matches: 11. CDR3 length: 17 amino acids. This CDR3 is CSAAPTSGVSSYNEQFF. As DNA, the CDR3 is TGCAGTGCCGCACCTACTAGCGGGGTTAGCTCCTACAATGAGCAGTTCTTC.

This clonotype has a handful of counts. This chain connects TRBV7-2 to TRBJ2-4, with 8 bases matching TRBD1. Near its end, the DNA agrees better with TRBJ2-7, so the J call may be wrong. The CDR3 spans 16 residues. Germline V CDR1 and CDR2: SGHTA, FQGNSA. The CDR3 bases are TGTGCCAGCAGCTTAGCTGCCGGGACAGGTTCCTACGAGCAGTACTTC. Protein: CASSLAAGTGSYEQYF.

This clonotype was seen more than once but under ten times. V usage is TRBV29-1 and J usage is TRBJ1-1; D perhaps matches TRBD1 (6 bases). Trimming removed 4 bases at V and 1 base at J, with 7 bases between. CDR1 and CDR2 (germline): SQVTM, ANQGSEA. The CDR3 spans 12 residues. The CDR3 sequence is CSVVGANTEAFF. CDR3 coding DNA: TGCAGCGTTGTGGGGGCGAACACTGAAGCTTTCTTT.

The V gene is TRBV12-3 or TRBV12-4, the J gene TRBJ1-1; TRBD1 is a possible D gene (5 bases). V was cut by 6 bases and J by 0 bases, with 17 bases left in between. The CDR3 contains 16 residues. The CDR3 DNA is TGTGCCAGCAGCCCATGGAGCGCAGGGCTGAACACTGAAGCTTTCTTT. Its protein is CASSPWSAGLNTEAFF.

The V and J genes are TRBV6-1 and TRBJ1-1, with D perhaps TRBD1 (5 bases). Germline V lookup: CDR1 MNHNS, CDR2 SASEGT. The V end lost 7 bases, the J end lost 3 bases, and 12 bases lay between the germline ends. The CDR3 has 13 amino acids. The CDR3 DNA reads TGTGCCAGCACTCTGAGGGGCGACACTGAAGCTTTCTTT. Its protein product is CASTLRGDTEAFF.

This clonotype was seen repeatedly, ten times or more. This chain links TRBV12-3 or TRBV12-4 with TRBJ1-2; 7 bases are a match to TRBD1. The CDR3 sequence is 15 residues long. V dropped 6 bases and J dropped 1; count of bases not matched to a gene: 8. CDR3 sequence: CASRQTGIVNYGYTF. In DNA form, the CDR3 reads TGTGCCAGCAGACAGACAGGGATCGTTAACTATGGCTACACCTTC.

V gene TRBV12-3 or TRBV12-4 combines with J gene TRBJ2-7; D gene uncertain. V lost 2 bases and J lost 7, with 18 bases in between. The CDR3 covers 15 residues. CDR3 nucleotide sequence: TGTGCCAGCAGTTTATCCCGGACCCTCTACAATGAGCAGTACTTC. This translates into CASSLSRTLYNEQYF.

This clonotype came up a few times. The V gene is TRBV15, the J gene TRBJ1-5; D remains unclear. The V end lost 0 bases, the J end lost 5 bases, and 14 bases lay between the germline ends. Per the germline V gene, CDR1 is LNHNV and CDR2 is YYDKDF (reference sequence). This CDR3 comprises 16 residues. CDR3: CATSRDHKGRDQPQHF. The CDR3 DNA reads TGTGCCACCAGCAGAGATCATAAGGGAAGGGATCAGCCCCAGCATTTT.

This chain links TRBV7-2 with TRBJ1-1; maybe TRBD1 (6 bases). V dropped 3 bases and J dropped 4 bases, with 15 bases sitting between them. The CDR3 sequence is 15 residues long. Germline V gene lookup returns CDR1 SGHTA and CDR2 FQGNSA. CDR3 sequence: CASSFSGGLGTEAFF. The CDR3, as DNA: TGTGCCAGCAGCTTTAGCGGGGGGCTAGGCACTGAAGCTTTCTTT.

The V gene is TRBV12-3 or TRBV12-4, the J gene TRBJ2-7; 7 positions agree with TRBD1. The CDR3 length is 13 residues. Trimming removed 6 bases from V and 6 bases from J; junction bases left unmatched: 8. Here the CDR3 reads CASRGTGQREQYF. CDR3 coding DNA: TGTGCCAGCAGGGGAACGGGACAGCGCGAGCAGTACTTC.

CDR3 region: CATSTRLALNTGELFF. In DNA, the CDR3 is TGTGCCACCAGCACCCGACTAGCGCTGAACACCGGGGAGCTGTTTTTT. This chain links TRBV15 with TRBJ2-2, with TRBD2 matching over 8 bases. Looked up from germline, CDR1 is LNHNV and CDR2 is YYDKDF (reference sequence). The CDR3 contains 16 residues. Trimming cost V 4 bases and J 1 base; bases outside gene matches: 5.

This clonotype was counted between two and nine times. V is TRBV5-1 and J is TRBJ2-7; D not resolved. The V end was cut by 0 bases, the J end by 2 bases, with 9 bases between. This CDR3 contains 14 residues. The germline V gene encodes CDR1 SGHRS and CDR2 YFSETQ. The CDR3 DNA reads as TGCGCCAGCAGCTTGGCCTGGCCGACCTACGAGCAGTACTTC. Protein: CASSLAWPTYEQYF.

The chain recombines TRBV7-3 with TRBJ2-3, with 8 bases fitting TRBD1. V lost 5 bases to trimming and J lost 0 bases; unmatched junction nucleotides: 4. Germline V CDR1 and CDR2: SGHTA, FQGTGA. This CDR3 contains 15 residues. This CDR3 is CASSRTGPSTDTQYF. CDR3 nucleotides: TGTGCCAGCAGCCGGACAGGGCCTAGCACAGATACGCAGTATTTT.

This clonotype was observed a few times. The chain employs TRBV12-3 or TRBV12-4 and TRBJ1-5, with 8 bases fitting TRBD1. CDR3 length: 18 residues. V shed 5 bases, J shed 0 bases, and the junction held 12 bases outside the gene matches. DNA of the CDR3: TGTGCCAGCAGTCCGGGACAGGCCCCTGTGGATAGCAATCAGCCCCAGCATTTT. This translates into CASSPGQAPVDSNQPQHF.

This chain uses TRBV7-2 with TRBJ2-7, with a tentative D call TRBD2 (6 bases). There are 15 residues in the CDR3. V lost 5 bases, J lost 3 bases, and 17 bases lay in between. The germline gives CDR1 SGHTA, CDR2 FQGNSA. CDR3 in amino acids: CASSHRGGLNYEQYF. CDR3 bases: TGTGCCAGCAGCCATAGGGGCGGACTAAACTACGAGCAGTACTTC.

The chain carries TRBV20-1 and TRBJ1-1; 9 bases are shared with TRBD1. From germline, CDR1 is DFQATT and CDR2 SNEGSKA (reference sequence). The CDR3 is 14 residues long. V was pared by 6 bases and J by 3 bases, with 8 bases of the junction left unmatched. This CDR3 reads CSAYWTGVDTEAFF. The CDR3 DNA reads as TGCAGTGCGTATTGGACAGGGGTGGACACTGAAGCTTTCTTT.

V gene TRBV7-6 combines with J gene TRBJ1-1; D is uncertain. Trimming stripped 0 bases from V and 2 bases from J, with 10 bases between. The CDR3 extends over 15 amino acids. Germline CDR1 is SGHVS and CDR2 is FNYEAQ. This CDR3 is CASSLANWKNTEAFF. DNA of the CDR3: TGTGCCAGCAGCTTAGCCAATTGGAAAAACACTGAAGCTTTCTTT. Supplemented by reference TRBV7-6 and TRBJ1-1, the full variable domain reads GAGVSQSPRYKVTKRGQDVALRCDPISGHVSLYWYRQALGQGPEFLTYFNYEAQQDKSGLPNDRFSAERPEGSISTLTIQRTEQRDSAMYRCASSLANWKNTEAFFGQGTRLTVV.

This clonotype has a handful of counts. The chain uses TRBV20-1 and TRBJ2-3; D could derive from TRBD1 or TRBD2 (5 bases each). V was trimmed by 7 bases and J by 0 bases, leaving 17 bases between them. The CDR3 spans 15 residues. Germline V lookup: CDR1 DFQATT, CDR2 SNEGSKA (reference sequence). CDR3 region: CSGMKGTGSTDTQYF. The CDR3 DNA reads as TGCAGTGGTATGAAGGGGACCGGGAGCACAGATACGCAGTATTTT.

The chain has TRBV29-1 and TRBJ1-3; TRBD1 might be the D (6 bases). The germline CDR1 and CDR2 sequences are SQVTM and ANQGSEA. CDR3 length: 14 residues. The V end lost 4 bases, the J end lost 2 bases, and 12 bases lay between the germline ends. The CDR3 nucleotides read TGCAGCGTTGTCCTGGACAGAACTGGAAACACCATATATTTT. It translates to CSVVLDRTGNTIYF.

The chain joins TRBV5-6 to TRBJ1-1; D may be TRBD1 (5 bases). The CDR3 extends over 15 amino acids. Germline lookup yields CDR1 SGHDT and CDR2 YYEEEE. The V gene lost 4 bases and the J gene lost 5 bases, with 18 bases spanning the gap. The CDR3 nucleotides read TGTGCCAGCAGCCCTAGGAGGGGATGGGGGACTGAAGCTTTCTTT. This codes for CASSPRRGWGTEAFF.

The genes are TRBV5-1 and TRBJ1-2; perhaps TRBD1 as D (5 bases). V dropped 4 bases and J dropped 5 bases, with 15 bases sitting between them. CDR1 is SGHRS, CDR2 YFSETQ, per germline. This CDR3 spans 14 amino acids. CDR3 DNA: TGCGCCAGCAGCGACACAGGATCCGATTATGGCTACACCTTC. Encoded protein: CASSDTGSDYGYTF.

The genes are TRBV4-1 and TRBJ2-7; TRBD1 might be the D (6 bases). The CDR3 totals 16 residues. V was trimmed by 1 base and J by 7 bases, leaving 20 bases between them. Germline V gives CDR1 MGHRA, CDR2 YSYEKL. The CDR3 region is CASSQGSTAGDNEQYF. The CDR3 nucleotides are TGCGCCAGCAGCCAAGGTTCCACGGCCGGGGACAATGAGCAGTACTTC.

Here the CDR3 DNA reads TGTGCCAGCAGCCGACTAGCGGGGGAGGACAATGAGCAGTTCTTC. The encoded protein is CASSRLAGEDNEQFF. The V gene is TRBV5-6, the J gene TRBJ2-1, with 12 bases lining up with TRBD2. Trimming cost V 4 bases and J 5 bases; bases outside gene matches: 4. The length of the CDR3 is 15 residues. CDR1 is SGHDT and CDR2 is YYEEEE in the germline V gene. Full variable domain (remainder filled in from reference TRBV5-6 and TRBJ2-1): DAGVTQSPTHLIKTRGQQVTLRCSPKSGHDTVSWYQQALGQGPQFIFQYYEEEERQRGNFPDRFSGHQFPNYSSELNVNALLLGDSALYLCASSRLAGEDNEQFFGPGTRLTVL.

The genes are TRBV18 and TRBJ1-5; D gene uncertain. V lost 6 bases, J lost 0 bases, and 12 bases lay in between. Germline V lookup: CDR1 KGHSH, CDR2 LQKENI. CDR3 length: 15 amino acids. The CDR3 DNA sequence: TGTGCCAGCTCCTTAAGGCAAGATAGCAATCAGCCCCAGCATTTT. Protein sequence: CASSLRQDSNQPQHF.

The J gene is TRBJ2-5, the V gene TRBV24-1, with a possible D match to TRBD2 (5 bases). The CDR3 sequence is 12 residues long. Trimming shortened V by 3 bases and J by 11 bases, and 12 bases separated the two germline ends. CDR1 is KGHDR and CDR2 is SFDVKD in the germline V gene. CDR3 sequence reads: CATSDPRGEQYF. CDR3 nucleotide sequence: TGTGCCACCAGTGATCCCCGGGGTGAGCAGTACTTC.